These 27 T cell receptor beta chains came from one sample sequenced in a study of T cells in Graves' hyperthyroidism and ophthalmopathy (dated by TCRdb to about 2019). Library preparation was by multiplex PCR. This sample was sequenced with an Illumina HiSeq 2000. Amplification of TCR beta CDR3 regions was carried out from RNA transcripts. For the first round of RT-PCR on the TCR CDR3, the HTBI primer set was used together with the Qiagen OneStep RT-PCR kit. The public reads were quality trimmed at Q25 with fastp and then assembled into clones with MiXCR by TCRdb, keeping productive beta chains. Rows are combined by CDR3 protein, so each entry shows the most common genes and DNA. For this sample the table gives 660,000 or so distinct CDR3 sequences, of which more than 20% were detected only once. The ten largest make up 30% to 40% of the sample. Sequencing was performed on blood. These TCRs come from a man younger than 40 with Graves' ophthalmopathy.

This clonotype was found a few times. V gene TRBV6-2 or TRBV6-3 combines with J gene TRBJ2-1; TRBD2 matches at 14 bases. The CDR3 consists of 18 residues. In germline, CDR1 is MNHEY, CDR2 SVGEGT. The trim removed 1 base at V and 8 bases at J, leaving 10 bases unmatched. The CDR3 coding sequence is TGTGCCAGCAGTTACTTCTCCGGGACTAGCGGGAGCTTGGATGAGCAGTTCTTC. It yields the protein CASSYFSGTSGSLDEQFF.

The CDR3 DNA reads TGCGCCAGCAGCCGGGACCGATCTACAGGCTACACCTTC. Amino acids: CASSRDRSTGYTF. The rearrangement joins TRBV5-1 to TRBJ1-2, with D maybe TRBD1 (5 bases). The V end lost 4 bases, the J end lost 8 bases, and 15 bases lay between the germline ends. Germline V gives CDR1 SGHRS, CDR2 YFSETQ. The CDR3 covers 13 residues.

The rearrangement links TRBV2 to TRBJ2-7, with TRBD1 identical over 7 bases. Germline V gives CDR1 SNHLY, CDR2 FYNNEI. V was pared by 4 bases and J by 3 bases, with 9 bases of the junction left unmatched. This CDR3 region has 15 residues. The CDR3 DNA is TGTGCCAGCAGTGTATACGGGACAGAGGACTACGAGCAGTACTTC. This codes for CASSVYGTEDYEQYF.

Only a few counts were recorded for this clonotype. The V and J genes are TRBV19 and TRBJ1-2; 8 bases line up with TRBD1. This CDR3 spans 16 amino acids. With 3 bases clipped from V and 7 bases from J, the junction kept 13 bases outside the gene matches. CDR1 and CDR2 from the germline V gene are LNHDA and SQIVND (reference sequence). CDR3 protein: CASSIPGQVGGSGYTF. CDR3 bases: TGTGCCAGTAGTATCCCGGGACAGGTTGGTGGAAGTGGCTACACCTTC.

V usage is TRBV28 and J usage is TRBJ1-6; TRBD1 aligns across 11 bases. V dropped 6 bases and J dropped 12; count of bases not matched to a gene: 4. CDR1 MDHEN and CDR2 SYDVKM come from the germline V gene. This CDR3 has 13 amino acids. The CDR3 loop is CASRGQGVIPLHF. CDR3 nucleotides: TGTGCCAGCAGGGGACAGGGGGTGATACCCCTCCACTTT.

In its sample, this clonotype was seen a few times. The genes are TRBV5-1 and TRBJ2-5; 10 bases fit TRBD1. The CDR3 is made up of 15 amino acids. The germline gives CDR1 SGHRS, CDR2 YFSETQ. V lost 0 bases, J lost 3 bases, and 2 bases stayed unmatched. The CDR3 sequence: CASSLEGTGEETQYF. The CDR3 nucleotides read TGCGCCAGCAGCTTGGAAGGGACAGGGGAAGAGACCCAGTACTTC.

DNA of the CDR3: TGTGCCAGCACTGCAATGTCGGGACTAGCGGGCGAAGAGACCCAGTACTTC. As protein: CASTAMSGLAGEETQYF. The chain has TRBV6-2 or TRBV6-3 and TRBJ2-5; 12 bases fit TRBD2. Germline trimming cut 7 bases from V and 3 bases from J; bases unmatched to any gene: 12. The CDR3 consists of 17 residues. CDR1 is MNHEY, CDR2 SVGEGT, per germline.

The sample holds a few counts of this clonotype. The chain recombines TRBV3-1 with TRBJ2-4; D possibly matches TRBD1 or TRBD2 (6 bases each). Germline V gene sequence: CDR1 LGHDT, CDR2 YNNKEL (reference sequence). V shed 4 bases and J shed 8 bases, with 27 bases lying between them. This CDR3 spans 18 amino acids. CDR3 sequence (DNA): TGTGCCAGCAGCCCCTTGGGGGCGGGACCTACCGGTCGAGACATTCAGTACTTC. Its protein is CASSPLGAGPTGRDIQYF. The whole variable domain, filled in from reference TRBV3-1 and TRBJ2-4, reads DTAVSQTPKYLVTQMGNDKSIKCEQNLGHDTMYWYKQDSKKFLKIMFSYNNKELIINETVPNRFSPKSPDKAHLNLHINSLELGDSAVYFCASSPLGAGPTGRDIQYFGAGTRLSVL.

The chain recombines TRBV10-3 with TRBJ2-3; weak D call: TRBD2 (5 bases). The germline V gene encodes CDR1 ENHRY and CDR2 SYGVKD. The V and J ends lost 6 bases and 5 bases respectively, with 12 bases between them. The CDR3 covers 13 residues. DNA for the CDR3: TGTGCCATCAGCCCTCCCGAGGGAGATACGCAGTATTTT. Translating gives CAISPPEGDTQYF.

There are a few counts of this clonotype. This rearrangement joins TRBV10-3 to TRBJ1-5; D is undetermined. V was pared by 2 bases and J by 1 base, with 6 bases between. CDR3 length: 14 amino acids. CDR1 is ENHRY and CDR2 is SYGVKD in the germline V gene. CDR3: CAISEGLSNQPQHF. CDR3 in DNA: TGTGCCATCAGTGAGGGACTGAGCAATCAGCCCCAGCATTTT.

The rearrangement links TRBV28 to TRBJ1-6; D is perhaps TRBD1 (6 bases). Germline CDR1 and CDR2: MDHEN and SYDVKM. The CDR3 covers 14 residues. V was pared by 6 bases and J by 10 bases, with 16 bases between. CDR3: CASREGGARSPLHF. The CDR3 DNA reads as TGTGCCAGCAGGGAGGGGGGGGCGAGGTCACCCCTCCACTTT. Full variable domain (outside the CDR3, taken from reference TRBV28 and TRBJ1-6): DVKVTQSSRYLVKRTGEKVFLECVQDMDHENMFWYRQDPGLGLRLIYFSYDVKMKEKGDIPEGYSVSREKKERFSLILESASTNQTSMYLCASREGGARSPLHFGNGTRLTVT.

This clonotype appeared many times. CDR3 amino acids: CASSFGGRGQPQHF. In DNA form, the CDR3 reads TGTGCCAGCAGTTTTGGGGGCAGGGGACAGCCCCAGCATTTT. The V and J genes are TRBV12-3 or TRBV12-4 and TRBJ1-5, with a tentative D call TRBD1 (6 bases). The length of the CDR3 is 14 residues. Trimming shortened V by 3 bases and J by 7 bases, and 13 bases separated the two germline ends.

In its sample, this clonotype was seen a few times. The chain joins TRBV6-5 to TRBJ2-1, with 9 bases lining up with TRBD2. V lost 0 bases, J lost 2 bases, and 14 bases stayed unmatched. The CDR3 loop spans 20 amino acids. Germline CDR1 MNHEY, CDR2 SVGAGI. The CDR3 DNA reads as TGTGCCAGCAGTTACTCGACCTTCGGGGAGACTAGCGGAGCCTACAATGAGCAGTTCTTC. This encodes CASSYSTFGETSGAYNEQFF.

CDR3 nucleotide sequence: TGTGCCAGCAGTTCAATGACAGGGGGCGATAATTCACCCCTCCACTTT. It yields the protein CASSSMTGGDNSPLHF. The chain joins TRBV28 to TRBJ1-6; 10 nucleotides agree with TRBD1. The V gene's germline CDR1 is MDHEN and CDR2 SYDVKM. The CDR3 runs to 16 residues. V gave up 4 bases and J gave up 5 bases; unmatched junction bases: 5.

The rearrangement joins TRBV4-1 to TRBJ2-1, with 7 bases aligning to TRBD2. The CDR3 runs 15 residues. The J segment lost 0 bases and the V segment lost 4 bases, leaving 3 bases of the junction unmatched. Germline values: CDR1 MGHRA, CDR2 YSYEKL. The CDR3 protein is CASSRGLVSYNEQFF. The DNA for the CDR3 is TGCGCCAGCAGCCGAGGACTAGTCTCCTACAATGAGCAGTTCTTC.

This chain joins TRBV19 and TRBJ1-1, with 7 nucleotides matching TRBD1. CDR1 LNHDA and CDR2 SQIVND come from the germline V gene (reference sequence). This CDR3 contains 13 residues. The V and J ends lost 2 bases and 9 bases, in that order; junction bases with no gene match: 6. DNA of the CDR3: TGTGCCAGTAGTATACCACAGGGGACGAAAGCTTTCTTT. Protein product: CASSIPQGTKAFF.

This clonotype was recorded a few times. The gene calls are TRBV6-1 and TRBJ2-1; D remains unclear. V dropped 5 bases and J dropped 5 bases, with 10 bases sitting between them. CDR3 length equals 13 residues. From germline, CDR1 is MNHNS and CDR2 SASEGT. CDR3: CASSSALHNEQFF. CDR3 nucleotides: TGTGCCAGCAGTTCGGCTCTACACAATGAGCAGTTCTTC.

The sample holds many counts of this clonotype. The chain joins TRBV28 to TRBJ2-1, with D possibly TRBD2 on 6 matching bases. The CDR3 runs 16 residues. Trimming stripped 6 bases from V and 7 bases from J, with 22 bases between. Germline-derived CDR1 and CDR2 are MDHEN and SYDVKM. The CDR3 reads CASSPKLAAVINEQFF. CDR3 in DNA: TGTGCCAGCAGCCCTAAGTTAGCGGCGGTCATAAATGAGCAGTTCTTC.

CDR3 DNA: TGTGCCAGCAGCTGGACCCGATCCTCCTACAATGAGCAGTTCTTC. Its translation is CASSWTRSSYNEQFF. V gene TRBV7-3 combines with J gene TRBJ2-1; D remains ambiguous. The CDR3 consists of 15 residues. Germline loops: CDR1 SGHTA, CDR2 FQGTGA. V was trimmed by 4 bases and J by 0 bases, leaving 10 bases between them.

This clonotype showed up just a few times. The V call is TRBV4-1, the J call TRBJ2-1; D is perhaps TRBD2 (5 bases). Germline loops: CDR1 MGHRA, CDR2 YSYEKL. The CDR3 totals 16 residues. V was shortened by 0 bases and J by 2 bases, with 11 bases between the two germline ends. The CDR3 reads CASSQEWSGTYNEQFF. The DNA for the CDR3 is TGCGCCAGCAGCCAAGAGTGGTCGGGGACCTACAATGAGCAGTTCTTC.

Concerning this clonotype: The germline gene is not matched at one end of the junction; a read error may be the cause. The V call is TRBV20-1, the J call TRBJ2-5; D might be TRBD2 (5 bases). Germline-derived CDR1 and CDR2 are DFQATT and SNEGSKA (reference sequence). This CDR3 has 15 residues. The CDR3 region is CSTRSGRAAQETQYF. CDR3 in DNA: TGCAGTACTAGGTCAGGACGGGCGGCACAAGAGACCCAGTACTTC.

With regard to this clonotype: This clone may be a read error of a much larger clone one base away. The V call is TRBV29-1, the J call TRBJ2-7, with D unclear. The V and J ends lost 2 bases and 7 bases respectively, with 12 bases between them. Germline V gene lookup returns CDR1 SQVTM and CDR2 ANQGSEA. The CDR3 contains 12 residues. For the CDR3, the DNA is TGCAGCGTTGAACGCAGCTCCGGTGAGCAGTACTTC. Protein: CSVERSSGEQYF.

This clonotype was found many times. The chain carries TRBV18 and TRBJ2-5; TRBD2 might be the D (5 bases). Between the trimmed V and J ends, which lost 1 base and 3 bases, there was a span of 12 bases. This CDR3 spans 15 amino acids. Germline V CDR1 and CDR2: KGHSH, LQKENI. CDR3 sequence reads: CASSPQAANEETQYF. The CDR3 region has the DNA TGTGCCAGCTCACCACAAGCGGCGAACGAAGAGACCCAGTACTTC.

This clonotype was detected ten times or more. The chain recombines TRBV6-6 with TRBJ2-7, with D maybe TRBD1 (5 bases). The germline CDR1 and CDR2 sequences are MNHNY and SVGAGI (reference sequence). This CDR3 spans 14 amino acids. V was shortened by 2 bases and J by 0 bases, with 8 bases between the two germline ends. CDR3 amino acids: CASSYRDSSYEQYF. As DNA, the CDR3 is TGTGCCAGCAGTTACCGCGACAGCTCCTACGAGCAGTACTTC.

This clonotype was seen more than once but under ten times. Written as DNA, the CDR3 is TGTGCCAGCAGCCAAGCAAGCGGGGCAACCACAGATACGCAGTATTTT. This gives the protein CASSQASGATTDTQYF. The chain uses TRBV4-2 and TRBJ2-3; 7 positions agree with TRBD2. Germline V lookup: CDR1 LGHNA, CDR2 YNFKEQ. This CDR3 has 16 amino acids. Germline trimming cut 1 base from V and 2 bases from J; bases unmatched to any gene: 6.

The chain combines TRBV15 with TRBJ2-1; 9 bases are a match to TRBD1. V trimming: 4 bases; J trimming: 8 bases; junction bases outside the gene matches: 6. In germline, CDR1 is LNHNV, CDR2 YYDKDF (reference sequence). There are 14 residues in the CDR3. The CDR3 region has the DNA TGTGCCACCAGCACGGGACAGGGCTTCGATGAGCAGTTCTTC. Residues: CATSTGQGFDEQFF.

This clonotype occurred many times. The chain uses TRBV7-2 and TRBJ2-7, with 7 bases aligning to TRBD2. This CDR3 has 16 amino acids. V gave up 2 bases and J gave up 6 bases; unmatched junction bases: 13. The germline V gene encodes CDR1 SGHTA and CDR2 FQGNSA. The CDR3, as DNA: TGTGCCAGCAGCTTAAACTTGGGCGGGAGATCCCCCGAGCAGTACTTC. This translates into CASSLNLGGRSPEQYF. Complete variable domain (other parts from reference TRBV7-2 and TRBJ2-7): GAGVSQSPSNKVTEKGKDVELRCDPISGHTALYWYRQSLGQGLEFLIYFQGNSAPDKSGLPSDRFSAERTGGSVSTLTIQRTQQEDSAVYLCASSLNLGGRSPEQYFGPGTRLTVT.